A selection of T cell receptor beta chains follows, all from one sample in a study of T cells in Graves' hyperthyroidism and ophthalmopathy. TCRdb re-called the multiplex PCR reads through MiXCR, storing one row per CDR3 protein. This table has hundreds of thousands of distinct CDR3 sequences, about a fifth appearing once. The sequencing sample was made of blood. The receptors come from a woman aged 18-29 years with Graves' hyperthyroidism. CDR3s include the opening cysteine and the closing phenylalanine or tryptophan. The D gene is left open where the match is weak.

cdr3_aa: CASRAGPAPNQPQHF
d_call: -
v_call: TRBV12-3/TRBV12-4
j_call: TRBJ1-5

cdr3_aa: CASSQDSGGAETQYF
d_call: TRBD2
v_call: TRBV3-1
j_call: TRBJ2-5

cdr3_aa: CASSKRVRGRETQYF
d_call: TRBD1
v_call: TRBV28
j_call: TRBJ2-5

cdr3_aa: CASGTSGEETQYF
d_call: TRBD2
v_call: TRBV10-3
j_call: TRBJ2-5

cdr3_aa: CASRASKFNQPQHF
d_call: -
v_call: TRBV2
j_call: TRBJ1-5

cdr3_aa: CASSPAGAGSYEQYF
d_call: TRBD2
v_call: TRBV3-1
j_call: TRBJ2-7

cdr3_aa: CAISELSMPGQGTAGELFF
d_call: TRBD1
v_call: TRBV10-3
j_call: TRBJ2-2

cdr3_aa: CSVELAGGREEQYF
d_call: TRBD2
v_call: TRBV29-1
j_call: TRBJ2-7

cdr3_aa: CASSYSMGQPKTQYF
d_call: -
v_call: TRBV6-5
j_call: TRBJ2-5

cdr3_aa: CASRRLSPDSYTF
d_call: -
v_call: TRBV3-1
j_call: TRBJ1-2

cdr3_aa: CASSPNPGDYGYTF
d_call: -
v_call: TRBV3-1
j_call: TRBJ1-2

cdr3_aa: CSASYRGEAFF
d_call: TRBD1
v_call: TRBV20-1
j_call: TRBJ1-1

cdr3_aa: CATSDPTGGQETQYF
d_call: TRBD1
v_call: TRBV24-1
j_call: TRBJ2-5

cdr3_aa: CASSLGQAGLGAEAFF
d_call: -
v_call: TRBV7-6
j_call: TRBJ1-1

cdr3_aa: CASSLAPSGINIQYF
d_call: -
v_call: TRBV7-9
j_call: TRBJ2-4

cdr3_aa: CASSFAGRSYEQYF
d_call: -
v_call: TRBV28
j_call: TRBJ2-7

cdr3_aa: CASSVEQVMNTEAFF
d_call: -
v_call: TRBV2
j_call: TRBJ1-1

cdr3_aa: CASSLPRGPQHF
d_call: -
v_call: TRBV27
j_call: TRBJ1-5

cdr3_aa: CASRPGQGEQYF
d_call: TRBD1
v_call: TRBV6-1
j_call: TRBJ2-7

cdr3_aa: CSADGWGLADQETQYF
d_call: TRBD2
v_call: TRBV29-1
j_call: TRBJ2-5

cdr3_aa: CASIQPYSWTGFRNTIYF
d_call: TRBD1
v_call: TRBV6-2/TRBV6-3
j_call: TRBJ1-3

cdr3_aa: CASSFLDRGTGELFF
d_call: TRBD1
v_call: TRBV6-5
j_call: TRBJ2-2

cdr3_aa: CASTLTNSGELFF
d_call: -
v_call: TRBV6-5
j_call: TRBJ2-2

cdr3_aa: CASSSLDRFPQETQYF
d_call: -
v_call: TRBV6-2/TRBV6-3
j_call: TRBJ2-5

cdr3_aa: CASRDRGFYEQYF
d_call: TRBD1
v_call: TRBV6-1
j_call: TRBJ2-7

cdr3_aa: CASRGRSNQPQHF
d_call: TRBD1
v_call: TRBV12-3/TRBV12-4
j_call: TRBJ1-5

cdr3_aa: CAWTSVRNQPQHF
d_call: -
v_call: TRBV30
j_call: TRBJ1-5

cdr3_aa: CASSEWKGHFYEQYF
d_call: -
v_call: TRBV25-1
j_call: TRBJ2-7

cdr3_aa: CASKDSNQPQHF
d_call: -
v_call: TRBV6-2/TRBV6-3
j_call: TRBJ1-5